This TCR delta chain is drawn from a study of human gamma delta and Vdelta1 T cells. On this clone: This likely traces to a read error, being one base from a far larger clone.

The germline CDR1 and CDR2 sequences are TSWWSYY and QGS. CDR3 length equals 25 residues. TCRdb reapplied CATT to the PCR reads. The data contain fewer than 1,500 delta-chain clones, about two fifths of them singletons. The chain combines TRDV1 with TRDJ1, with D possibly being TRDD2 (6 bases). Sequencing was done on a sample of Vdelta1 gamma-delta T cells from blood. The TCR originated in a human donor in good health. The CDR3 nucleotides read TGTGCTCGTGGGTTCCCGACGATATCCTACAACGCAAATACGGCAACTTTTAGCCACACCGATAAACTCATCTTT. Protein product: CARGFPTISYNANTATFSHTDKLIF.